The 20 T cell receptor beta chains below were found in one sample sequenced in a study of early T cells in non-severe SARS-CoV-2 infection. TCRdb fed the 5' RACE reads into MiXCR, producing one record per CDR3 protein. Here the sample spans some 59,000 distinct CDR3 sequences, around 9.7% being singletons. The sample taken for sequencing was whole blood. These receptors originate from an adult who was a healthcare worker with PCR-confirmed SARS-CoV-2 infection or an uninfected control (not recorded which).

This clonotype came up many times. This chain joins TRBV4-1 and TRBJ2-7; possibly TRBD1 for D (5 bases). This CDR3 comprises 14 residues. The V end was cut by 5 bases, the J end by 7 bases, with 18 bases between. CDR1 and CDR2 from the germline V gene are MGHRA and YSYEKL. The CDR3 DNA sequence: TGCGCCAGCAGCTCTCGGCTGGGGCTCGGGGAGCAGTACTTC. This translates into CASSSRLGLGEQYF.

This clonotype was recorded at least ten times. The rearrangement joins TRBV12-3 or TRBV12-4 to TRBJ2-3, with 9 bases lining up with TRBD1. This CDR3 comprises 17 residues. V shed 6 bases, J shed 5 bases, and the junction held 15 bases outside the gene matches. The CDR3 spells CASSPSTGGRVRDTQYF. CDR3 sequence (DNA): TGTGCCAGCAGCCCCTCGACAGGGGGAAGAGTGAGAGATACGCAGTATTTT.

This clonotype was detected only a few times. The chain recombines TRBV19 with TRBJ2-1; D is ambiguous. The CDR3 contains 15 residues. V lost 5 bases to trimming and J lost 0 bases, with 11 bases between them. The germline V gene encodes CDR1 LNHDA and CDR2 SQIVND (reference sequence). The chain's CDR3 is CASSSSISSYNEQFF. The CDR3 region has the DNA TGTGCCAGTAGTTCCTCGATAAGCTCCTACAATGAGCAGTTCTTC.

The table lists this clonotype with many counts. V and J are TRBV5-1 and TRBJ2-5, with 7 bases fitting TRBD1. CDR1 and CDR2 (germline): SGHRS, YFSETQ. The junction had 2 bases not matched to a gene; V was cut back by 1 base and J by 2 bases. The CDR3 is made up of 14 amino acids. CDR3 DNA: TGCGCCAGCAGCTTGACAGGGGCGCAAGAGACCCAGTACTTC. Residues: CASSLTGAQETQYF.

The chain uses TRBV6-5 and TRBJ1-3; TRBD1 agrees at 8 bases. The ends lost 4 bases at V and 5 bases at J; junction bases unmatched: 4. The CDR3 runs 14 residues. Germline V gene data show CDR1 as MNHEY and CDR2 as SVGAGI. The CDR3 loop is CASSSAGGRNTIYF. Written as DNA, the CDR3 is TGTGCCAGCAGTTCCGCAGGGGGCAGAAACACCATATATTTT.

Only a few counts were recorded for this clonotype. This chain links TRBV4-2 with TRBJ1-6; D ambiguous. V dropped 0 bases and J dropped 6 bases, with 6 bases sitting between them. The CDR3 consists of 14 residues. Germline-derived CDR1 and CDR2 are LGHNA and YNFKEQ. The CDR3 region is CASSQDKLNSPLHF. CDR3 nucleotide sequence: TGTGCCAGCAGCCAAGATAAGCTTAATTCACCCCTCCACTTT.

This clonotype was found many times. The chain carries TRBV5-1 and TRBJ2-2, with 8 bases that match TRBD2. The CDR3 runs 16 residues. CDR1 SGHRS and CDR2 YFSETQ come from the germline V gene. J lost 4 bases, V lost 1 base, and 6 bases had no gene match. In DNA, the CDR3 is TGCGCCAGCAGCTTGCGCCGCGGGGGGTCCACCGGGGAGCTGTTTTTT. Translated, it gives CASSLRRGGSTGELFF.

This chain joins TRBV11-2 and TRBJ2-7; 7 bases are shared with TRBD1. CDR1 SGHAT and CDR2 FQNNGV come from the germline V gene. The CDR3 covers 13 residues. The V gene end was trimmed by 5 bases and the J gene end by 7 bases; junction bases not matched to a gene: 8. CDR3 coding DNA: TGTGCCAGCAGCCTAGGACAGGCTGTAGAGCAGTACTTC. Translation gives CASSLGQAVEQYF.

This clonotype was counted between two and nine times. The chain joins TRBV5-1 to TRBJ2-7; 7 nucleotides agree with TRBD2. The germline V gene has CDR1 SGHRS and CDR2 YFSETQ. V trimming: 2 bases; J trimming: 2 bases; junction bases outside the gene matches: 7. CDR3 length: 15 residues. The CDR3 nucleotides are TGCGCCAGCAGCTTTCGCGGGGGTACTACCTACGAGCAGTACTTC. This codes for CASSFRGGTTYEQYF.

This clonotype has a count of ten or more. The J gene is TRBJ2-1, the V gene TRBV20-1, with 9 nucleotides matching TRBD2. Unmatched junction bases numbered 5, after V lost 1 base and J lost 7 bases. The germline V gene encodes CDR1 DFQATT and CDR2 SNEGSKA (reference sequence). The CDR3 runs to 14 residues. For the CDR3, the DNA is TGCAGTGCTAGAGGTGGCGGGGGGGTAAATGAGCAGTTCTTC. Its protein product is CSARGGGGVNEQFF.

The chain is built from TRBV18 and TRBJ1-6; possibly TRBD1 for D (5 bases). The V and J ends lost 3 bases and 9 bases respectively, with 9 bases between them. The CDR3 runs to 13 residues. Germline-derived CDR1 and CDR2 are KGHSH and LQKENI. CDR3 sequence reads: CASSPTGGSPLHF. In DNA, the CDR3 is TGTGCCAGCTCACCTACGGGGGGTTCACCCCTCCACTTT.

This clonotype was picked up a small number of times. This chain joins TRBV13 and TRBJ1-1, with TRBD1 identical over 7 bases. Unmatched junction bases numbered 8, after V lost 5 bases and J lost 5 bases. This CDR3 contains 14 residues. Per germline, CDR1 PRHDT and CDR2 FYEKMQ (reference sequence). Here the CDR3 reads CASSAGQEMTEAFF. CDR3 nucleotides: TGTGCCAGCAGCGCCGGACAGGAAATGACTGAAGCTTTCTTT.

V and J are TRBV12-3 or TRBV12-4 and TRBJ2-7; maybe TRBD1 (6 bases). The V gene lost 7 bases and the J gene lost 0 bases, with 13 bases spanning the gap. There are 14 residues in the CDR3. CDR3 amino acids: CASNSRGGSYEQYF. CDR3 sequence (DNA): TGTGCCAGCAATAGCAGGGGCGGCTCCTACGAGCAGTACTTC.

This clonotype was counted at least ten times. This sequence joins TRBV7-2 and TRBJ2-7; 8 bases align to TRBD2. The germline V gene encodes CDR1 SGHTA and CDR2 FQGNSA. This CDR3 is 18 amino acids long. Trimming took 5 bases from V and 1 from J; bases not matched to a gene: 16. This chain's CDR3 is CASSPRKPGLVSSYEQYF. CDR3 bases: TGTGCCAGCAGCCCGCGAAAACCGGGACTAGTTAGTTCCTACGAGCAGTACTTC.

This clonotype was recorded at least ten times. The genes are TRBV29-1 and TRBJ2-5; D may be TRBD1 (5 bases). Germline loops: CDR1 SQVTM, CDR2 ANQGSEA. This CDR3 comprises 14 residues. Trimming removed 8 bases at V and 5 bases at J, with 21 bases between. The CDR3 here is CSSSPPQDGETQYF. For the CDR3, the DNA is TGCAGCTCCTCCCCCCCACAGGACGGCGAGACCCAGTACTTC.

The chain combines TRBV5-1 with TRBJ2-1; weak D call: TRBD2 (6 bases). CDR3 length: 15 amino acids. Between the trimmed V and J ends, which lost 4 bases and 0 bases, there was a span of 11 bases. Per the germline V gene, CDR1 is SGHRS and CDR2 is YFSETQ. The CDR3 DNA sequence: TGCGCCAGCAGCGCGGACGGGAGCTCCTACAATGAGCAGTTCTTC. It codes for CASSADGSSYNEQFF.

The CDR3 is CSARVTGPGGTEAFF. The CDR3 DNA reads as TGCAGTGCTAGAGTCACAGGGCCGGGGGGAACTGAAGCTTTCTTT. V usage is TRBV20-1 and J usage is TRBJ1-1; tentative D call: TRBD1 (6 bases). The CDR3 consists of 15 residues. The ends were cut back, 1 base at V and 5 bases at J, with 17 bases in the middle. Germline values: CDR1 DFQATT, CDR2 SNEGSKA (reference sequence).

This clonotype was detected only a few times. Written as DNA, the CDR3 is TGTGCCAGCAGCCCAAAACTAGCGGGGGGTGAGGAGCTGTTTTTT. Its translation: CASSPKLAGGEELFF. V usage is TRBV11-2 and J usage is TRBJ2-2, with TRBD2 matching 12 bases. The CDR3 contains 15 residues. V was clipped by 5 bases and J by 10 bases; unmatched bases: 8. Germline-derived CDR1 and CDR2 are SGHAT and FQNNGV.

This clonotype was counted many times. The chain joins TRBV12-3 or TRBV12-4 to TRBJ1-5; perhaps TRBD1 as D (6 bases). V lost 6 bases, J lost 5 bases, and 14 bases lay in between. The CDR3 is 14 amino acids. CDR3 in DNA: TGTGCCAGCAGCCGTCTACAGGGTGATCAGCCCCAGCATTTT. Residues: CASSRLQGDQPQHF.

This rearrangement joins TRBV6-6 to TRBJ1-1; no reliable D call. In germline, CDR1 is MNHNY, CDR2 SVGAGI (reference sequence). Trimming stripped 6 bases from V and 1 base from J, with 6 bases between. The CDR3 runs to 12 residues. The CDR3 coding sequence is TGTGCCAGCAGGGATCCGAACACTGAAGCTTTCTTT. Encoded protein: CASRDPNTEAFF.